The sequence of this TCR beta chain was determined in a study of OX40 agonist ivuxolimab in advanced cancers. Overall study context: With a range of about 23 to 85, age averaged approximately 60 years, and around 80% were male. General study points: Clonal expansion was seen in CD4+ and CD8+ blood T cells by week 6 at 0.1 to 3.0 mg/kg.

Only in-frame clones appear in the TCRdb table, and some are missing; sequencing was by immunoSEQ multiplex PCR. The data show 60,000 or so clones, 84% seen once. The CDR3 extends over 15 amino acids. Germline V gives CDR1 KGHSH, CDR2 LQKENI. With 2 bases removed from V and 1 base from J, the gap between germline ends came to 11 bases. Turning to this clone: Antigen specificity is unknown.

The chain is built from TRBV18 and TRBJ1-1; no definite D call. The sequence was collected from an adult with an advanced solid tumor such as melanoma, head and neck, liver or kidney cancer. The sample in question was CD4+ or CD8+ T cells sorted from blood, obtained in a trial of the OX40 agonist ivuxolimab. The CDR3 nucleotides are TGTGCCAGCTCACCATCCCCCGTGGAGAACACTGAAGCTTTCTTT. Its protein product is CASSPSPVENTEAFF.